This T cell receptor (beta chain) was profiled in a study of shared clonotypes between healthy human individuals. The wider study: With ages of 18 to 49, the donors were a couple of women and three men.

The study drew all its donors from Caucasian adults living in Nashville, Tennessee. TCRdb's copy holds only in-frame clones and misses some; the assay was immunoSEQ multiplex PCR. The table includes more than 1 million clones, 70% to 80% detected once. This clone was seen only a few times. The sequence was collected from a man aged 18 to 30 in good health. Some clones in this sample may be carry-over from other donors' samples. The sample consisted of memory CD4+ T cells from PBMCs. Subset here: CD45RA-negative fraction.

The CDR3 region is CASSPSYAMNTEAFF. The CDR3 nucleotides are TGTGCCAGCTCCCCCAGTTACGCAATGAACACTGAAGCTTTCTTT. The J gene is TRBJ1-1, the V gene TRBV18; D unresolved. Looked up from germline, CDR1 is KGHSH and CDR2 is LQKENI. This CDR3 contains 15 residues. The V and J ends lost 6 bases and 0 bases respectively, with 14 bases between them.